The source of this T cell receptor (beta chain) is a study of cytomegalovirus exposure and HLA in healthy donors. This CDR3 has 18 amino acids. The PCR ran on 60 Vbeta and 13 Jbeta primers. Repertoires were generated with immunoSEQ multiplex PCR, while TCRdb's copy carries only in-frame clones and drops some. The profile shows 85,000 to 130,000 clones, roughly four fifths of them singletons. This sequence was found in a man in his 60s in good health and CMV-seronegative. The chain combines TRBV21-1 with TRBJ1-4; the table assigns TRBD1, which was not confirmed against the DNA. TRBV21-1 is a known pseudogene. The material sequenced was PBMCs. The CDR3 DNA reads as TGTGCCAGCAGCAAAGAAGGGGCAGGGCCGCAATGTAATGAAAAACTGTTTTTT. This sequence encodes CASSKEGAGPQCNEKLFF.